This T cell receptor beta chain was found in a study of T cell responses to AZD1222 COVID-19 vaccine. Study-wide results and limits: A rise in Spike-specific TCR breadth and depth followed two AZD1222 doses. Clonal diversity was possibly underestimated, and the donors were mostly white British, with more females.

On this clone itself: The antigen remains undetermined.

With 3 bases removed from V and 4 bases from J, the gap between germline ends came to 14 bases. The germline V gene encodes CDR1 KGHDR and CDR2 SFDVKD. The CDR3 has 15 residues. Clones were read by immunoSEQ multiplex PCR, and TCRdb kept only the in-frame ones, dropping some. The table includes about 130,000 clones, 88% detected once. The source material was peripheral blood, sampled on day 0 of MenACWY control vaccination. The chain couples TRBV24-1 to TRBJ2-5; the D is unclear. This receptor was obtained from an adult in good health. The CDR3 is CATSDPDGKRETQYF. The CDR3 DNA reads as TGTGCCACCAGTGATCCTGATGGCAAGCGAGAGACCCAGTACTTC.